This TCR beta chain came from a study of CD8 T cells in Susac syndrome (dated 2019 in TCRdb). About the study as a whole: Whether CD8+ T cell activation and differentiation in Susac syndrome was antigen driven was tested using repertoire sequencing. Broad study findings and their caveats: The study acknowledged that relatively few individuals were included in the TCR sequencing and HLA analysis.

From cysteine to phenylalanine, the CDR3 is 14 amino acids long. The entry retains the CDR3 DNA only, 42 bases that are in frame from base 1. Sequences SGHRS (CDR1) and YFSETQ (CDR2) are obtained from the germline V gene. Trimming takes 1 base from V and 0 bases from J, and the germline ends sit 8 bases apart. Details on this clonotype: No cognate antigen has been identified for it. Within one base of it there is no much larger clone, and no base qualities were kept.

Peripheral blood CD8+ and CD4+ T cells from healthy donors, Susac syndrome patients and multiple sclerosis patients were profiled using high-throughput TCR beta sequencing. The multiple sclerosis controls were treatment-naive patients whose relapsing-remitting disease, either stable or active, fulfilled the revised McDonald criteria. CD8+ TEMRA cells were enriched by FACS, while bulk CD8+ and CD4+ T cells were purified by magnetic negative isolation. Blood was collected in EDTA tubes and processed within 24 hours, with PBMCs isolated through density gradient centrifugation. PBMCs destined for TCR sequencing were cryopreserved in liquid nitrogen and later thawed in a 37 °C water bath. The sorted or isolated CD4+, CD8+ and CD8+ TEMRA cells reached a purity of at least 90%. RNA was extracted using the RNeasy kit, and roughly 0.5 to 1 ug of the RNA was reverse transcribed with random hexamers. The immunoSEQ multiplex PCR assay, covering 54 Vbeta and 13 Jbeta segments, was used to amplify TCR beta CDR3 regions. Bias from PCR amplification was corrected by using a synthetic template baseline for primer optimization and for computational correction. On the authors' methods: Reads were annotated to V, D and J genes per IMGT and analyzed with immunoSEQ Analyzer, keeping only productive sequences. Clonality was calculated as one minus the Shannon entropy normalized by log2 of the number of productive unique sequences. Public and private clones were assessed among the 100 most prevalent clones of each patient and control. A clone was defined as Susac-specific if it was absent from the healthy and MS cohorts, from 1052 published viral clones and from other ImmuneACCESS disease sequences. The raw public data were reprocessed by TCRdb itself: fastp quality trimming at Q25, MiXCR clonotype calling, in-frame beta chains only. All rows with the same CDR3 protein become a single entry with the most common DNA and genes. TCRdb's processing, not the authors' own work, is the source of the V and J calls. This sample gives about 200,000 distinct CDR3 sequences in total; 95% of them show up just once. Approximately 0.081% of the sample is in the top ten clones.

The chain is assembled from TRBV5-1 and TRBJ2-7; perhaps TRBD2 is the D gene, with 5 bases matching. Sequenced: CD4+ T cells from PBMCs. The clonotype comes from a human donor with multiple sclerosis. For the CDR3, the sequence is CASSLSEGSYEQYF. The nucleotide sequence reads TGCGCCAGCAGCTTGAGCGAGGGCTCCTACGAGCAGTACTTC.